A single sample is the source of the 8 T cell receptor beta chains below, sequenced in a study of human T cells and chemical hapten exposure. Indicated time point: pre-sensitization, week 0. As to treatment: therapeutic diphenylcyclopropenone sensitization with weekly scalp DPC. From the RACE reads, TCRdb called clonotypes with MiXCR, one entry per CDR3 protein. Of fewer than 140,000 distinct CDR3 sequences listed, around 12% were seen once; the top ten hold over 1.5%. This sample comprised whole blood, obtained in connection with sensitization to the hapten diphenylcyclopropenone (DPC). The receptors shown here come from a woman between 50 and 59 years old with alopecia areata. Some clones in this sample may be carry-over from other donors' samples.

The V and J genes are TRBV10-1 and TRBJ2-2; no reliable D call. This CDR3 is 12 amino acids long. The ends were cut back, 1 base at V and 7 bases at J, with 4 bases in the middle. The germline gives CDR1 WNHNN, CDR2 SYGVQD (reference sequence). CDR3 DNA sequence: TGCGCCAGCAGTGAGTTTGGCGGGGAGCTGTTTTTT. Protein: CASSEFGGELFF.

In its sample, this clonotype is medium-sized. V usage is TRBV23-1 and J usage is TRBJ2-2; a weak D match, TRBD2 (7 bases). TRBV23-1 is designated an ORF whose function remains uncertain. CDR3 length: 17 amino acids. V was clipped by 2 bases and J by 1 base, with 14 bases between them. CDR3 in amino acids: CASSQPRRGGNTGELFF. The CDR3, as DNA: TGCGCCAGCAGTCAACCCCGGAGGGGGGGGAACACCGGGGAGCTGTTTTTT.

The chain combines TRBV2 with TRBJ1-5, with D perhaps TRBD1 (5 bases). This CDR3 is 15 amino acids long. V was clipped by 8 bases and J by 5 bases, with 19 bases between them. From germline, CDR1 is SNHLY and CDR2 FYNNEI. This chain's CDR3 is CASSRETAGDQPQHF. The CDR3 nucleotides are TGTGCCAGCTCACGAGAGACGGCGGGGGATCAGCCCCAGCATTTT.

The CDR3 spells CASSPRQGWGTEAFF. CDR3 nucleotide sequence: TGCGCCAGCAGCCCGAGACAGGGCTGGGGTACTGAAGCTTTCTTT. The V gene is TRBV4-3, the J gene TRBJ1-1; 7 bases align to TRBD1. With V trimmed by 4 bases and J by 5 bases, 10 bases remained unmatched. Germline assignment: CDR1 LGHNA and CDR2 YSLEER. CDR3 length: 15 amino acids.

This clonotype was detected ten times or more. V usage is TRBV11-2 and J usage is TRBJ1-6, with D hard to call. Germline V gene sequence: CDR1 SGHAT, CDR2 FQNNGV. The V end was cut by 2 bases, the J end by 8 bases, with 13 bases between. The CDR3 is 15 residues long. The CDR3 sequence: CASSLSRTPHSPLHF. The DNA for the CDR3 is TGTGCCAGCAGCTTATCCCGGACCCCTCATTCACCCCTCCACTTT.

The chain couples TRBV29-1 to TRBJ2-1; 8 bases match TRBD2. This CDR3 spans 13 amino acids. Germline loops: CDR1 SQVTM, CDR2 ANQGSEA. CDR3 loop: CTRGRGDYNEQFF. The DNA for the CDR3 is TGCACCCGAGGGCGGGGGGACTACAATGAGCAGTTCTTC.

This clonotype was counted ten times or more. This chain joins TRBV7-9 and TRBJ1-6, with a tentative D call TRBD1 (6 bases). CDR1 and CDR2 from the germline V gene are SEHNR and FQNEAQ (reference sequence). Deletions cut 5 bases from V and 7 bases from J, with 18 bases between. There are 16 residues in the CDR3. The CDR3 DNA follows: TGTGCCAGCAGCCCCTCCCACAGGGTTCGAAATTCACCCCTCCACTTT. Translation: CASSPSHRVRNSPLHF.

The rearrangement uses TRBV29-1 and TRBJ1-1, with D tentatively TRBD1 (5 bases). The CDR3 has 10 residues. Trimming pared 6 bases from V and 7 bases from J, leaving 9 bases between. In germline, CDR1 is SQVTM, CDR2 ANQGSEA. The CDR3 coding sequence is TGCAGCGTCCTAGACAGTGAAGCTTTCTTT. As protein: CSVLDSEAFF.